The rows below give T cell receptor beta chains drawn from one sample of a study of blood T cell repertoires in COVID-19. Clones were sequenced by immunoSEQ multiplex PCR, and TCRdb holds only the in-frame ones, with some missing. The table lists fewer than 150,000 clones, around 78% of them singletons, with approximately 11% in the top ten. Sequenced material: peripheral blood. Receptor source: a human donor in a cohort sampled during active COVID-19. CDR3s include the opening cysteine and the closing phenylalanine or tryptophan. The D gene is left open where the match is weak. Clone size is given for some rows only: seen once, a few or many times, or a class if the clone is expanded.

>TRBV25-1|-|-|TRBJ2-6
TGTGCCAGCAGTTCCCGGACTACGAGCTCTGGGGCCAACGTCCTGACTTTC
CASSSRTTSSGANVLTF
>TRBV28|-|TRBD1|TRBJ1-2
TGTGCCAGCAGTACCCTGACAGGGTCCTACACCTTC
CASSTLTGSYTF
>TRBV7-8|-|-|TRBJ1-4
TGTGCCAGCAGCCCTAGGAGGACTAATGAAAAACTGTTTTTT
CASSPRRTNEKLFF
>TRBV10-3|-|TRBD2|TRBJ2-1
TGTGCCATCAGCCCGGCCACTGGGACTAGCGGGAGCGGCTCCTACAATGAGCAGTTCTTC
CAISPATGTSGSGSYNEQFF
>TRBV6-6|-|-|TRBJ2-4
TGTGCCAGCAGCGCGAGTCTGTTGGCCAAAAACATTCAGTACTTC
CASSASLLAKNIQYF
>TRBV9|-|TRBD2|TRBJ2-5
TGTGCCAGCAGCGGGCGGGGGGGAGAGACCCAGTACTTC
CASSGRGGETQYF
>TRBV5-1|-|-|TRBJ1-4
TGCGCCAGCAGCTTGTCTCGGGGGGGAGTGGAGGAAAAACTGTTTTTT
CASSLSRGGVEEKLFF
>TRBV19|-|TRBD1|TRBJ1-3
TGTGCCAGTATTAGACAGGGTTCTGGAAACACCATATATTTT
CASIRQGSGNTIYF
>TRBV2|once|-|TRBJ1-1
TGTGCCAGCAGTGAACGGGCAGGGGTACCGAACACTGAAGCTTTCTTT
CASSERAGVPNTEAFF
>TRBV18|-|TRBD1|TRBJ1-2
TGTGCCAGCTATAGACAGGGCGACTATGGCTACACCTTC
CASYRQGDYGYTF
>TRBV6-5|-|TRBD2|TRBJ2-4
TGTGCCAGCAGTTACGCCCCCCGGGGGGGAAACATTCAGTACTTC
CASSYAPRGGNIQYF
>TRBV28|-|TRBD1|TRBJ2-7
TGTGCCAGCAGTTTATCCCGGACAGGGCGCTATGAGCAGTACTTC
CASSLSRTGRYEQYF
>TRBV11-3|-|-|TRBJ2-3
TGTGCCAGCAGCGCCCCCGGTACGCAGTATTTT
CASSAPGTQYF
>TRBV19|-|TRBD1|TRBJ1-5
TGTGCCAGTAGTATGCCCTCAGGGGGTAGGACGAGCAATCAGCCCCAGCATTTT
CASSMPSGGRTSNQPQHF
>TRBV5-6|-|-|TRBJ2-7
TGTGCCAGCAGCTTGGCTGTGACAAGACACTACGAGCAGTACTTC
CASSLAVTRHYEQYF
>TRBV7-2|-|TRBD1|TRBJ2-2
TGTGCCAGCAGCTTAGTGGCAGGGGGAGCCGGGGAGCTGTTTTTT
CASSLVAGGAGELFF
>TRBV4-1|few|-|TRBJ2-7
TGCGCCAGCAGCCCGACAGGCTCCTACGAGCAGTACTTC
CASSPTGSYEQYF
>TRBV19|-|TRBD1|TRBJ1-1
TGTGCCAGTAGTAGTGGTACAGGGGGAGATGTTGAAGCTTTCTTT
CASSSGTGGDVEAFF
>TRBV11-2|-|TRBD1|TRBJ1-4
TGTGCCAGCAGCTTACGTGCGCCGGGACAGTTTAATGAAAAACTGTTTTTT
CASSLRAPGQFNEKLFF
>TRBV2|few|-|TRBJ1-3
TGTGCCAGCAGTGAGTGGAGTGGAAACACCATATATTTT
CASSEWSGNTIYF
>TRBV5-1|-|TRBD2|TRBJ2-7
TGCGCCAGCAGCTCTATGACTAGCGGCTACGAGCAGTACTTC
CASSSMTSGYEQYF
>TRBV9|-|TRBD1|TRBJ1-1
TGTGCCAGCAGCGTAAACGCAGGGGGGAACACTGAAGCTTTCTTT
CASSVNAGGNTEAFF